This TCR beta chain was identified during a study of post-analysis software for immune sequencing data. V gave up 8 bases and J gave up 0 bases, with 21 bases separating them. CDR3 length equals 17 residues. Included in the TCR beta cDNA libraries were unique molecular identifiers. The yield from approximately 1 to 10 million T cells was about 500,000 cDNA molecules in total. One entry per CDR3 protein, called by TCRdb with MiXCR from the PCR reads. The sample includes 350,000 to 500,000 distinct CDR3 sequences, approximately 37% of them seen just once. Study-level points and caveats: Patients had higher frequencies than controls of about 5 TRBV segments, including TRBV5-6, TRBV5-1 and TRBV20-1. Samples sharing a preparation batch grouped tightly together when assessed by F measure. Comparison with controls showed significantly lower normalized Chao1 diversity in multiple sclerosis patients.

Only a few counts were recorded for this clonotype. What it binds is not known. The sample taken for sequencing was blood. This TCR was sampled from a girl aged 2 to 10 with multiple sclerosis. The chain has TRBV12-3 or TRBV12-4 and TRBJ2-3; either TRBD1 or TRBD2 may supply D (5 bases each). The CDR3 reads CASSSIGWDGSTDTQYF. The CDR3 DNA is TGTGCCAGCTCTTCGATCGGATGGGACGGCAGCACAGATACGCAGTATTTT.